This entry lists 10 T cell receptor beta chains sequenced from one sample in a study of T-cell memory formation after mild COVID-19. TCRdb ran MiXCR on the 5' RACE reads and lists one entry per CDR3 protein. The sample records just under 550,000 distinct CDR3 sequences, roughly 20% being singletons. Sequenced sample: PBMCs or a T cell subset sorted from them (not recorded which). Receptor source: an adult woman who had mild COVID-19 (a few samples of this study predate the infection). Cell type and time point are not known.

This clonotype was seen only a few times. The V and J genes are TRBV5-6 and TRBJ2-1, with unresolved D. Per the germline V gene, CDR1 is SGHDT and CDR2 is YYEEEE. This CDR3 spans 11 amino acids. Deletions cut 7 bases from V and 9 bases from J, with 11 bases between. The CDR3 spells CASRVGGEQFF. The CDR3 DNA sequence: TGTGCCAGCCGTGTTGGTGGTGAGCAGTTCTTC. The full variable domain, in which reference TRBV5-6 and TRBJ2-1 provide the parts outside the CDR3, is DAGVTQSPTHLIKTRGQQVTLRCSPKSGHDTVSWYQQALGQGPQFIFQYYEEEERQRGNFPDRFSGHQFPNYSSELNVNALLLGDSALYLCASRVGGEQFFGPGTRLTVL.

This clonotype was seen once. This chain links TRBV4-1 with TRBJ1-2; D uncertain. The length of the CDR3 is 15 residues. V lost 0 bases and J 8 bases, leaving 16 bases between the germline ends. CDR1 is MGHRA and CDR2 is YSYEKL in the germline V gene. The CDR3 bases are TGCGCCAGCAGCCAAGATCTCATGGAGGCGCGAGGCTACACCTTC. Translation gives CASSQDLMEARGYTF.

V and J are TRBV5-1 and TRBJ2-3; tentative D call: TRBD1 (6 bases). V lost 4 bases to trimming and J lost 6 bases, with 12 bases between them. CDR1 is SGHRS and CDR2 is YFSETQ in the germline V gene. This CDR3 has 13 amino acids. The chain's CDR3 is CASSQDRLDTQYF. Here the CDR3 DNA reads TGCGCCAGCAGCCAAGACAGGCTGGATACGCAGTATTTT.

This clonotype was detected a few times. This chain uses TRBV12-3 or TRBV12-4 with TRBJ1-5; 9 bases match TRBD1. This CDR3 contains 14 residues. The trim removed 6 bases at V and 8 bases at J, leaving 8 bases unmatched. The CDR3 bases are TGTGCCAGCAGCCCGGGACAGGGCTTCAAGCCCCAGCATTTT. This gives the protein CASSPGQGFKPQHF.

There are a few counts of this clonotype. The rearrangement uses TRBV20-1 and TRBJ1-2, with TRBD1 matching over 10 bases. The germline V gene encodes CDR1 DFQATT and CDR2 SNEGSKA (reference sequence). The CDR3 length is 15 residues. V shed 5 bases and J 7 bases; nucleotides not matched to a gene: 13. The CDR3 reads CSAAPGQGRLGGYTF. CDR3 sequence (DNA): TGCAGTGCTGCTCCGGGACAGGGGCGTCTGGGTGGCTACACCTTC.

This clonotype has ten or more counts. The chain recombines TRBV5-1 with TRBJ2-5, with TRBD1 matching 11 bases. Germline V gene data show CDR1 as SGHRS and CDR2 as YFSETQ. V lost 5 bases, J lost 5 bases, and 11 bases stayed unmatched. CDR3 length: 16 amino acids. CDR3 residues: CASRRGQGASSETQYF. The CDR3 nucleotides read TGCGCCAGCAGAAGAGGACAGGGGGCGTCTTCTGAGACCCAGTACTTC.

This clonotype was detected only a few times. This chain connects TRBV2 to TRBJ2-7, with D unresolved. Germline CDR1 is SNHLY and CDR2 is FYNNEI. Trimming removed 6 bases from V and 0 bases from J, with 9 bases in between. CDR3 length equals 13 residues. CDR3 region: CASRGETSYEQYF. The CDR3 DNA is TGTGCCAGCAGAGGAGAGACCTCCTACGAGCAGTACTTC.

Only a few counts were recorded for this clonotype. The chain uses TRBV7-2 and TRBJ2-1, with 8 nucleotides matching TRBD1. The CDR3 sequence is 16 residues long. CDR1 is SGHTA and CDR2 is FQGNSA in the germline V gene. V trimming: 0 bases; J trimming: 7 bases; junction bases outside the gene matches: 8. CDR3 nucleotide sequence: TGTGCCAGCAGCTTAGCTTGGGGACAGGTTCGGAATGAGCAGTTCTTC. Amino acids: CASSLAWGQVRNEQFF.

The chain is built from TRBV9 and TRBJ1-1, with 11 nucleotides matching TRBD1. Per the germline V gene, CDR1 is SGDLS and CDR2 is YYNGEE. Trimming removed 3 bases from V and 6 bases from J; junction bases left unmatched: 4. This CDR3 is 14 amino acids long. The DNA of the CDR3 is TGTGCCAGCAGCGGGACAGGGGGCGCGGCTGAAGCTTTCTTT. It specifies CASSGTGGAAEAFF. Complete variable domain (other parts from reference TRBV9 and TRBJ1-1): DSGVTQTPKHLITATGQRVTLRCSPRSGDLSVYWYQQSLDQGLQFLIQYYNGEERAKGNILERFSAQQFPDLHSELNLSSLELGDSALYFCASSGTGGAAEAFFGQGTRLTVV.

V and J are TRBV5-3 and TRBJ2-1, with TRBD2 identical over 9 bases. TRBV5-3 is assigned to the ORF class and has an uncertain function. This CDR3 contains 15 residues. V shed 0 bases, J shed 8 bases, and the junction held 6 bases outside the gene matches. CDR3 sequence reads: CARSLGAIAGDEQFF. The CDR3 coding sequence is TGTGCCAGAAGCTTGGGGGCCATAGCGGGAGATGAGCAGTTCTTC.